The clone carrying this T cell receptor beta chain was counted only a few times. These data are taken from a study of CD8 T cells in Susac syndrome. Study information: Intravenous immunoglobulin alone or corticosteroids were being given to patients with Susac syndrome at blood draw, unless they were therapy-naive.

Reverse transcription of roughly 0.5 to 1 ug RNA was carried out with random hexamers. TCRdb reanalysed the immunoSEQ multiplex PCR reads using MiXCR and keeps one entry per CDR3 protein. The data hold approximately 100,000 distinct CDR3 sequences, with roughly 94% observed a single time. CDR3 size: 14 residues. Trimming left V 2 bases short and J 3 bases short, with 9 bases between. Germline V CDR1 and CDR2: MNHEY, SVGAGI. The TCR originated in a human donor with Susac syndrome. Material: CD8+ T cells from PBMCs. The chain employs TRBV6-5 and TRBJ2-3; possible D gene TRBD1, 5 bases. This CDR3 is CASSYGQGTDTQYF. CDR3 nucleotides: TGTGCCAGCAGTTACGGGCAGGGAACAGATACGCAGTATTTT.